This paragraph covers one T cell receptor (beta chain) sequence. This clonotype has only a few counts. No antigen is known for it. No base quality values were provided; no much bigger clone lies one nucleotide off. The library was prepared using PCR. The instrument given in TCRdb is Illumina HiSeq 2500. To reduce PCR and sequencing biases, unique molecular identifiers were incorporated into the TCR beta cDNA libraries. Approximately 500,000 cDNA molecules were obtained per 1 to 10 million input T cells, so each molecule approximated one T cell. The patient libraries were prepared and sequenced using the same protocol as the earlier healthy control dataset. Within a given batch, samples were prepared together, multiplexed and sequenced on the same HiSeq lane. In the original analysis: Raw barcoded reads were processed with MIGEC, and single-read molecular identifier groups were discarded before consensus assembly and CDR3 extraction. VDJtools was used for post-analysis of the clonotype tables, and diversity was normalized by down-sampling every dataset to the size of the smallest sample. In repertoire overlap clustering, CDR3 amino acid sequences, but not nucleotide sequences, were matched to correct batch-related cross-sample contamination. TCRdb reworked the public reads: Q25 trimming with fastp, MiXCR clone assembly, productive beta chains retained. All rows with the same CDR3 protein become a single entry with the most common DNA and genes. The V and J calls were not made by the authors but by TCRdb's processing. Present in this sample are about 460,000 distinct CDR3 sequences, around 40% of which were seen just once. The ten largest clonotypes hold 12% of the sample.

Inclusive of the bounding cysteine and phenylalanine, the CDR3 is 15 residues long. The only DNA kept is the CDR3, 45 bases in frame from the first base. The CDR1 and CDR2 encoded by the germline V gene are SGHRS and YFSETQ. Relative to germline, V is 4 bases shorter and J is 5 bases shorter, with 18 bases between their ends. This entry is derived from a study of post-analysis software for immune sequencing data (dated by TCRdb to the mid-2010s). Concerning the study at large: Recorded disease courses included relapsing-remitting, secondary progressive and progressive-relapsing multiple sclerosis, with some patients lacking subtype annotation. The patient repertoires were compared against about 10 previously published healthy control repertoires obtained from donors aged 6 to 25 years. A subset of samples was prepared in parallel using single-end sample barcoding, then pooled and co-amplified after Illumina adapter ligation.

Overall study results and their limits: Strong co-clustering of samples prepared in the same batch was shown by direct clustering with F measure, prompting a batch-effect correction. Significantly higher frequencies in patients than in controls were found for several TRBV segments, including TRBV5-6, TRBV5-1 and TRBV20-1. Multiple sclerosis patients had significantly lower normalized Chao1 diversity than controls, a result that suggests substantial peripheral T-cell clonal expansion. The control group was slightly older than the multiple sclerosis patient group.

TCR beta repertoires were profiled from peripheral blood of over 10 young patients with multiple sclerosis to demonstrate the VDJtools post-analysis software. Multiple sclerosis patients were children and adolescents aged about 6 to 15 years. The sample consisted of blood. The receptor chain draws on TRBV5-1 and TRBJ2-5; a tentative D call is TRBD2 (5 bases match). The sequence came from a girl aged 10-17 years with multiple sclerosis. Here the CDR3 is given as CASSLLVGVEETQYF. In nucleotide form, the sequence is TGCGCCAGCAGCCTCCTAGTCGGGGTCGAGGAGACCCAGTACTTC.